The 20 T cell receptor beta chains given below trace back to one sample, sequenced in a study of early T cells in non-severe SARS-CoV-2 infection. TCRdb fed the 5' RACE reads into MiXCR, producing one record per CDR3 protein. The profile covers around 30,000 distinct CDR3 sequences, with roughly 5% appearing a single time and about 7% taken by the ten largest. The source material was whole blood. These receptors all stem from an adult who was a healthcare worker with PCR-confirmed SARS-CoV-2 infection or an uninfected control (not recorded which).

V gene TRBV27 combines with J gene TRBJ2-7; no reliable D call. Deletions cut 7 bases from V and 3 bases from J, with 1 base between. The CDR3 has 9 amino acids. Germline CDR1 MNHEY, CDR2 SMNVEV (reference sequence). The CDR3 nucleotides are TGTGCCAGCAACTACGAGCAGTACTTC. It specifies CASNYEQYF.

The chain recombines TRBV9 with TRBJ2-2; D possibly corresponds to TRBD1 (6 bases). Germline CDR1 and CDR2: SGDLS and YYNGEE. Trimming removed 7 bases at V and 8 bases at J, with 18 bases between. This CDR3 is built from 14 residues. In DNA form, the CDR3 reads TGTGCCAGCGGTAGGACAGTCCTTCTTGGGGAGCTGTTTTTT. Translated: CASGRTVLLGELFF.

Many counts were recorded for this clonotype. The J gene is TRBJ1-1, the V gene TRBV5-5; no firm D call. The V end was cut by 0 bases, the J end by 1 base, with 10 bases between. Germline V gives CDR1 SGHKS, CDR2 YYEKEE (reference sequence). The CDR3 extends over 15 amino acids. Here the CDR3 reads CASSLGRFPNTEAFF. CDR3 nucleotides: TGTGCCAGCAGCTTGGGACGATTTCCGAACACTGAAGCTTTCTTT. The variable domain in full, with the rest retrieved from reference TRBV5-5 and TRBJ1-1, is DAGVTQSPTHLIKTRGQQVTLRCSPISGHKSVSWYQQVLGQGPQFIFQYYEKEERGRGNFPDRFSARQFPNYSSELNVNALLLGDSALYLCASSLGRFPNTEAFFGQGTRLTVV.

This clonotype was counted at least ten times. The J gene is TRBJ2-1, the V gene TRBV7-8; 8 bases map to TRBD1. There are 18 residues in the CDR3. Trimming removed 5 bases from V and 9 bases from J; junction bases left unmatched: 21. From germline, CDR1 is SGHVS and CDR2 FQNEAQ. Written as DNA, the CDR3 is TGTGCCAGCAGCCCACGTGGGACAGGCAACGGGGTAGCTCGTGAGCAGTTCTTC. Its translation: CASSPRGTGNGVAREQFF.

The table lists this clonotype with many counts. The chain uses TRBV28 and TRBJ2-3, with 7 bases lining up with TRBD2. Trimming at V came to 8 bases and at J to 3 bases, leaving 14 bases not matched to a gene. Germline V gene sequence: CDR1 MDHEN, CDR2 SYDVKM. There are 16 residues in the CDR3. In DNA, the CDR3 is TGTGCCAGCGGCATAGCGGGCCCAGCCGTGACAGATACGCAGTATTTT. This codes for CASGIAGPAVTDTQYF.

The chain employs TRBV5-1 and TRBJ2-3; the match to TRBD2 covers 8 bases. Germline-derived CDR1 and CDR2 are SGHRS and YFSETQ. This CDR3 is built from 16 residues. The ends lost 3 bases at V and 4 bases at J; junction bases unmatched: 10. CDR3 DNA sequence: TGCGCCAGCAGCTCATTAGCGGGACCCCCCCCAGATACGCAGTATTTT. Protein: CASSSLAGPPPDTQYF.

There are many counts of this clonotype. V is TRBV20-1 and J is TRBJ2-7, with D perhaps being TRBD1 or TRBD2 (6 bases each). Germline V gene data show CDR1 as DFQATT and CDR2 as SNEGSKA (reference sequence). The CDR3 consists of 13 residues. The CDR3 nucleotides read TGCAGCGCGGTCCGGGGGCGCGGGAACGAGCAGTACTTC. Encoded protein: CSAVRGRGNEQYF.

This clonotype was seen repeatedly, ten times or more. The chain is built from TRBV6-5 and TRBJ1-6; 8 bases map to TRBD1. Germline V gives CDR1 MNHEY, CDR2 SVGAGI. The V segment lost 4 bases and the J segment 0 bases; nucleotides outside the gene matches: 8. This CDR3 region has 18 residues. CDR3 region: CASSSGGPVSSYNSPLHF. For the CDR3, the DNA is TGTGCCAGCAGTTCAGGGGGCCCCGTAAGCTCCTATAATTCACCCCTCCACTTT.

This clonotype was observed a few times. Here the CDR3 DNA reads TGTGCCAGCAGCACGGGAAACTCCAATAAGAGGGAGACCCAGTACTTC. Translated: CASSTGNSNKRETQYF. The genes are TRBV9 and TRBJ2-5; a possible D gene is TRBD2 (5 bases). V gave up 4 bases and J gave up 5 bases, with 21 bases separating them. Germline CDR1 SGDLS, CDR2 YYNGEE. The CDR3 has 16 residues.

Only one count was recorded for this clonotype. The chain uses TRBV11-2 and TRBJ2-2; TRBD2 aligns across 8 bases. Germline V gene data show CDR1 as SGHAT and CDR2 as FQNNGV. The CDR3 contains 15 residues. With V trimmed by 6 bases and J by 4 bases, 7 bases remained unmatched. CDR3 DNA sequence: TGTGCCAGCAGGGGAAGCGGGAGCGTCACCGGGGAGCTGTTTTTT. This codes for CASRGSGSVTGELFF. The full variable domain, with the rest looked up from reference TRBV11-2 and TRBJ2-2, is EAGVAQSPRYKIIEKRQSVAFWCNPISGHATLYWYQQILGQGPKLLIQFQNNGVVDDSQLPKDRFSAERLKGVDSTLKIQPAKLEDSAVYLCASRGSGSVTGELFFGEGSRLTVL.

This clonotype came up many times. The chain links TRBV10-3 to TRBJ2-1, with D tentatively TRBD2 (9 bases). The CDR3 has 16 residues. The germline V gene encodes CDR1 ENHRY and CDR2 SYGVKD. Deletions cut 6 bases from V and 6 bases from J, with 21 bases between. The CDR3 DNA reads TGTGCCATCAGGGACAGGGAGGCTAGCGGGACCAATGAGCAGTTCTTC. Its translation is CAIRDREASGTNEQFF.

This clonotype was counted many times. This chain connects TRBV7-9 to TRBJ2-6; D unresolved. From germline, CDR1 is SEHNR and CDR2 FQNEAQ (reference sequence). Deletions cut 1 base from V and 2 bases from J, with 3 bases between. The CDR3 length is 14 residues. The CDR3 DNA follows: TGTGCCAGCAGCTTAGAAACTGGGGCCAACGTCCTGACTTTC. It specifies CASSLETGANVLTF.

Many counts were recorded for this clonotype. The V gene is TRBV7-9, the J gene TRBJ2-7; D not certain. V was cut by 6 bases and J by 5 bases, with 17 bases left in between. The CDR3 totals 14 residues. Per germline, CDR1 SEHNR and CDR2 FQNEAQ (reference sequence). CDR3 region: CASSPEQSLNEQYF. For the CDR3, the DNA is TGTGCCAGCAGTCCCGAACAGTCCCTAAACGAGCAGTACTTC.

This clonotype was picked up many times. The rearrangement joins TRBV18 to TRBJ1-2; 8 bases line up with TRBD1. The CDR3 length is 16 residues. The V and J ends lost 3 bases and 0 bases, in that order; junction bases with no gene match: 6. Germline V CDR1 and CDR2: KGHSH, LQKENI. The CDR3 sequence is CASSPSQDRANYGYTF. The CDR3, as DNA: TGTGCCAGCTCACCCTCTCAGGACAGGGCTAACTATGGCTACACCTTC.

The table lists this clonotype with a few counts. CDR3 region: CASRRQGNTEAFF. In DNA form, the CDR3 reads TGTGCCAGCAGGAGACAGGGGAACACTGAAGCTTTCTTT. The chain employs TRBV6-1 and TRBJ1-1, with 7 bases aligning to TRBD1. There are 13 residues in the CDR3. Germline CDR1 reads MNHNS; CDR2 reads SASEGT. Trimming at V came to 6 bases and at J to 1 base, leaving 2 bases not matched to a gene.

J is TRBJ1-1 and V is TRBV5-1; no definite D call. The V end lost 0 bases, the J end lost 2 bases, and 8 bases lay between the germline ends. Germline V CDR1 and CDR2: SGHRS, YFSETQ. The CDR3 spans 14 residues. The CDR3: CASSLERANTEAFF. The CDR3 region has the DNA TGCGCCAGCAGCTTGGAGAGAGCAAACACTGAAGCTTTCTTT.

This clonotype has only a few counts. This chain links TRBV14 with TRBJ2-7; maybe TRBD1 (6 bases). Germline CDR1 is SGHDN and CDR2 is FVKESK. The CDR3 has 15 residues. V lost 4 bases, J lost 6 bases, and 19 bases lay in between. The chain's CDR3 is CASSRRRGPSGEQYF. In DNA form, the CDR3 reads TGTGCCAGCAGCCGCCGCAGGGGTCCCTCGGGCGAGCAGTACTTC.

This clonotype was found many times. V is TRBV24-1 and J is TRBJ2-1; 10 positions agree with TRBD2. The germline V gene has CDR1 KGHDR and CDR2 SFDVKD. The CDR3 loop spans 15 amino acids. Germline trimming cut 6 bases from V and 7 bases from J; bases unmatched to any gene: 8. In DNA, the CDR3 is TGTGCCACCAGTTCGCTAGCGGGAGCTGGGAATGAGCAGTTCTTC. It yields the protein CATSSLAGAGNEQFF.

The V call is TRBV4-1, the J call TRBJ2-3; the match to TRBD2 covers 13 bases. After removal of 2 bases from V and 14 bases from J, the junction contained 10 bases not matched to a gene. CDR1 and CDR2 from the germline V gene are MGHRA and YSYEKL. There are 15 residues in the CDR3. CDR3 bases: TGCGCCAGCAGCCAAAGACTAGCGGGAGGCTCCTTGCCGTATTTT. The encoded protein is CASSQRLAGGSLPYF.

This chain joins TRBV14 and TRBJ2-7; the D is unclear. Germline assignment: CDR1 SGHDN and CDR2 FVKESK. CDR3 length equals 14 residues. The V end was cut by 0 bases, the J end by 5 bases, with 11 bases between. The CDR3 sequence: CASSQESVRDEQYF. The CDR3 nucleotides are TGTGCCAGCAGCCAAGAGTCCGTTCGGGACGAGCAGTACTTC.